This T cell receptor beta chain was recorded in a study of shared T cell receptors in the human thymus. TCRdb keeps only in-frame clones here, not all; method: immunoSEQ multiplex PCR. The data contain 500,000 to 750,000 clones, roughly 90% of them singletons. Deletions cut 0 bases from V and 1 base from J, with 13 bases between. The germline V gene encodes CDR1 LGHNA and CDR2 YSLEER. The CDR3 loop spans 16 amino acids. The same data also contributed to another study, on human thymus T cells.

The sequence derives from a boy under two years old with a congenital heart defect. The chain combines TRBV4-3 with TRBJ2-7, with a tentative D call TRBD2 (6 bases). The material sequenced was thymocytes. DNA of the CDR3: TGCGCCAGCAGCCAAGATCACGGGGGAAGGTCCTACGAGCAGTACTTC. Its protein product is CASSQDHGGRSYEQYF.